This TCR beta chain was documented in a study of blood T cell repertoires in COVID-19. Study-wide background: There were acute and convalescent COVID-19 samples, and they came from the United States, Italy and Spain. PBMCs, B-cell-depleted T cells, or T cells were the source of the cDNA or gDNA that made up the material.

In germline, CDR1 is SGHTA, CDR2 FQGNSA. This CDR3 has 15 amino acids. The trim removed 1 base at V and 2 bases at J, leaving 2 bases unmatched. Here immunoSEQ multiplex PCR was the method, and the copy in TCRdb shows in-frame clones only, minus some. The sample lists roughly 220,000 clones, 88% occurring once. This study enrolled people aged roughly 18 to 89 from around 26 US geographic areas. All recovered Cohort 3 donors got two negative PCRs, got clearance, or saw symptom resolution. This TCR came from a woman in her 30s who had recovered from COVID-19. The chain recombines TRBV7-2 with TRBJ2-7, with 10 bases that match TRBD2. Sequenced material: PBMCs or T cells enriched from blood (not recorded which). The DNA of the CDR3 is TGTGCCAGCAGCTTAGAGCTAGCGGGGGCCTACGAGCAGTACTTC. It specifies CASSLELAGAYEQYF. The full variable domain, its missing parts supplied by reference TRBV7-2 and TRBJ2-7, is GAGVSQSPSNKVTEKGKDVELRCDPISGHTALYWYRQSLGQGLEFLIYFQGNSAPDKSGLPSDRFSAERTGGSVSTLTIQRTQQEDSAVYLCASSLELAGAYEQYFGPGTRLTVT.